This TCR beta chain appears in the sequencing data of a study of blood T cell repertoires in COVID-19. Study in general: The origin of the acute and convalescent COVID-19 samples was the United States, Italy and Spain.

After removal of 7 bases from V and 6 bases from J, the junction contained 5 bases not matched to a gene. The germline CDR1 and CDR2 sequences are SQVTM and ANQGSEA. The length of the CDR3 is 12 residues. The data were produced by immunoSEQ multiplex PCR, yet TCRdb's version contains in-frame clones alone and is incomplete. The top ten clones hold about 5.1% of a sample with under 250,000 clones, 84% of them seen once. Source material: peripheral blood. The clonotype originates from a woman in her fifties or sixties who had recovered from COVID-19. The gene calls are TRBV29-1 and TRBJ1-5, with 8 bases matching TRBD1. CDR3 sequence: CSARQGSQPQHF. CDR3 nucleotides: TGCAGCGCAAGACAGGGGAGTCAGCCCCAGCATTTT. Full variable domain (missing parts from reference TRBV29-1 and TRBJ1-5): SAVISQKPSRDICQRGTSLTIQCQVDSQVTMMFWYRQQPGQSLTLIATANQGSEATYESGFVIDKFPISRPNLTFSTLTVSNMSPEDSSIYLCSARQGSQPQHFGDGTRLSIL.